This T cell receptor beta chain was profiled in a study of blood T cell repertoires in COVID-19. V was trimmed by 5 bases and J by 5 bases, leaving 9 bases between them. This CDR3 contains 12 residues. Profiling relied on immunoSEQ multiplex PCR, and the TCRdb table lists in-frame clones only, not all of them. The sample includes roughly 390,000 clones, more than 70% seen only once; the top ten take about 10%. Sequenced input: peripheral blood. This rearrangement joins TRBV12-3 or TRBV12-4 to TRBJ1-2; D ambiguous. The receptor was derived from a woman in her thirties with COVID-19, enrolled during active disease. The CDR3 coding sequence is TGTGCCAGCAGTCTATCGCCTTATGGCTACACCTTC. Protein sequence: CASSLSPYGYTF.